A selection of T cell receptor beta chains follows, all from one sample in a study of T cells after yellow fever vaccination. Each CDR3 protein is one row after TCRdb ran MiXCR on the 5' RACE reads. The repertoire holds 250,000 to 400,000 distinct CDR3 sequences, with roughly 4.3% as singletons. The sequencing used PBMCs, collected 5 days after the yellow fever booster vaccination. These TCRs come from a man between 18 and 35 years old who received the YFV17D yellow fever vaccine. Each CDR3 is given with its conserved first and last residue. The D gene is left open where the match is weak. Clone size is not always given. Where it is, it says once, few, many or a class for expanded clones.

d_call: .; j_call: TRBJ2-3; v_call: TRBV7-3; clone_size: many; cdr3_nt: TGTGCCAGCAGCTTTGCCGGGGCAGATACGCAGTATTTT; cdr3_aa: CASSFAGADTQYF
d_call: .; j_call: TRBJ1-4; v_call: TRBV5-1; clone_size: few; cdr3_nt: TGCGCCAGCAGTTCACAATTGGGGACGGGCGAAAAACTGTTTTTT; cdr3_aa: CASSSQLGTGEKLFF
d_call: TRBD1; j_call: TRBJ1-2; v_call: TRBV13; clone_size: .; cdr3_nt: TGTGCCAGCAGCTTAGGCCCCGACAGGGAGCGTGGCTACACCTTC; cdr3_aa: CASSLGPDRERGYTF
d_call: TRBD1; j_call: TRBJ2-5; v_call: TRBV11-2; clone_size: .; cdr3_nt: TGTGCCAGCAGCCCTAGACAGGGGGCATGGGAGACCCAGTACTTC; cdr3_aa: CASSPRQGAWETQYF
d_call: TRBD2; j_call: TRBJ2-1; v_call: TRBV5-1; clone_size: many; cdr3_nt: TGCGCCAGCAGCCCCTTAAGTGGGGGGGACAATGAGCAGTTCTTC; cdr3_aa: CASSPLSGGDNEQFF
d_call: TRBD1; j_call: TRBJ1-2; v_call: TRBV4-2; clone_size: .; cdr3_nt: TGTGCCAGCAGCCAAGATGCGGACAGGGACTATGGCTACACCTTC; cdr3_aa: CASSQDADRDYGYTF
d_call: .; j_call: TRBJ1-2; v_call: TRBV6-5; clone_size: few; cdr3_nt: TGTGCCAGCAGTTACTCGAAGATGACCGCCCTCCACTTC; cdr3_aa: CASSYSKMTALHF
d_call: .; j_call: TRBJ2-3; v_call: TRBV7-2; clone_size: many; cdr3_nt: TGTGCCAGCAGCTTCAGGGGCACAGATACGCAGTATTTT; cdr3_aa: CASSFRGTDTQYF
d_call: TRBD2; j_call: TRBJ2-1; v_call: TRBV7-9; clone_size: few; cdr3_nt: TGTGCCAGCAGCTTCCGTAACCAAGCGGGGAATGAGCAGTTCTTC; cdr3_aa: CASSFRNQAGNEQFF
d_call: TRBD1; j_call: TRBJ1-1; v_call: TRBV5-1; clone_size: many; cdr3_nt: TGCGCCAGCAGCTTCCGGGACAGGGGGGTCGGTGAAGCTTTCTTT; cdr3_aa: CASSFRDRGVGEAFF
d_call: TRBD2; j_call: TRBJ2-1; v_call: TRBV12-3/TRBV12-4; clone_size: many; cdr3_nt: TGTGCCAGCAGGCACGGGGGGGCAGGGGCAATGTCGGAGCAGTTCTTC; cdr3_aa: CASRHGGAGAMSEQFF
d_call: .; j_call: TRBJ2-7; v_call: TRBV20-1; clone_size: few; cdr3_nt: TGCAGTGCTGGACCGGGCCGCATGGGTCACGAGCAGTACTTC; cdr3_aa: CSAGPGRMGHEQYF
d_call: .; j_call: TRBJ2-7; v_call: TRBV6-2/TRBV6-3; clone_size: few; cdr3_nt: TGTGCCAGCAGTTACCCTCTAGGATTTGGGGAGCAGTACTTC; cdr3_aa: CASSYPLGFGEQYF
d_call: TRBD2; j_call: TRBJ2-5; v_call: TRBV7-2; clone_size: few; cdr3_nt: TGTGCCAGCAGCATGATAGCGGGGGTCCAAGAGACCCAGTACTTC; cdr3_aa: CASSMIAGVQETQYF
d_call: TRBD2; j_call: TRBJ2-1; v_call: TRBV6-1; clone_size: .; cdr3_nt: TGTGCCAGCAGCCAGACTAGCGGGGGGATAGGCAATGAGCAGTTCTTC; cdr3_aa: CASSQTSGGIGNEQFF
d_call: TRBD1; j_call: TRBJ1-4; v_call: TRBV7-2; clone_size: .; cdr3_nt: TGTGCCAGCAGCCGAAACCCAGGGGGTAGGGAAAAACTGTTTTTT; cdr3_aa: CASSRNPGGREKLFF
d_call: TRBD1; j_call: TRBJ2-7; v_call: TRBV2; clone_size: few; cdr3_nt: TGTGCCAGCAGTTGGGACAGGGGGCACTACGAGCAGTACTTC; cdr3_aa: CASSWDRGHYEQYF
d_call: .; j_call: TRBJ2-5; v_call: TRBV7-2; clone_size: .; cdr3_nt: TGTGCCAGCAGCTTTTCTGGATACCAAGAGACCCAGTACTTC; cdr3_aa: CASSFSGYQETQYF
d_call: TRBD1; j_call: TRBJ1-1; v_call: TRBV5-1; clone_size: many; cdr3_nt: TGCGCCAGCAGCCCCCGCGGACAGGGGGGCGTTGAAGCTTTCTTT; cdr3_aa: CASSPRGQGGVEAFF
d_call: .; j_call: TRBJ2-5; v_call: TRBV6-5; clone_size: many; cdr3_nt: TGTGCCAGCACCCCAGGGGTTCGGGGACAAGAGACCCAGTACTTC; cdr3_aa: CASTPGVRGQETQYF
d_call: .; j_call: TRBJ2-3; v_call: TRBV6-6; clone_size: few; cdr3_nt: TGTGCCAGCAGTTACTCGGGCAGAGGGACCTTTAGCACAGATACGCAGTATTTT; cdr3_aa: CASSYSGRGTFSTDTQYF
d_call: .; j_call: TRBJ2-3; v_call: TRBV19; clone_size: .; cdr3_nt: TGTGCCAGTAGTATCCAGGCGACTAGCACAGATACGCAGTATTTT; cdr3_aa: CASSIQATSTDTQYF
d_call: .; j_call: TRBJ2-2; v_call: TRBV18; clone_size: few; cdr3_nt: TGTGCCAGCTCACCACACCAGCTGACGAACACCGGGGAGCTGTTTTTT; cdr3_aa: CASSPHQLTNTGELFF
d_call: .; j_call: TRBJ1-4; v_call: TRBV28; clone_size: many; cdr3_nt: TGTGCCAGCAGTGGTAACAGGGAAAAACTGTTTTTT; cdr3_aa: CASSGNREKLFF
d_call: .; j_call: TRBJ2-7; v_call: TRBV6-5; clone_size: .; cdr3_nt: TGTGCCAGCAGTAGAGGACAAGAGCATTACTTC; cdr3_aa: CASSRGQEHYF
d_call: TRBD1; j_call: TRBJ1-1; v_call: TRBV5-1; clone_size: .; cdr3_nt: TGCGCCAGCAGCTCGGGAGCAGGGGGCTCGCACACTGAAGCTTTCTTT; cdr3_aa: CASSSGAGGSHTEAFF
d_call: .; j_call: TRBJ1-1; v_call: TRBV19; clone_size: few; cdr3_nt: TGTGCCAGTAGTATATGGGGCCAGGAGAACACTGAAGCTTTCTTT; cdr3_aa: CASSIWGQENTEAFF
d_call: .; j_call: TRBJ1-4; v_call: TRBV19; clone_size: .; cdr3_nt: TGTGCCAGTAGGCGGGTGTCGACAACTAATGAAAAACTGTTTTTT; cdr3_aa: CASRRVSTTNEKLFF
d_call: TRBD2; j_call: TRBJ2-1; v_call: TRBV7-2; clone_size: few; cdr3_nt: TGTGCCAGCAGTTTAGCGGGGGGCGTCTTGTGGGATGAGCAGTTCTTC; cdr3_aa: CASSLAGGVLWDEQFF
d_call: TRBD2; j_call: TRBJ2-4; v_call: TRBV5-6; clone_size: .; cdr3_nt: TGTGCCAGCACCCCGGGGGGGAGATCAGGGAGCATTCAGTACTTC; cdr3_aa: CASTPGGRSGSIQYF
d_call: .; j_call: TRBJ1-6; v_call: TRBV7-2; clone_size: .; cdr3_nt: TGTGCCAGCAGCACCAGACGGACAGCAGGCTTGCCACCCCTCCACTTT; cdr3_aa: CASSTRRTAGLPPLHF
d_call: .; j_call: TRBJ2-4; v_call: TRBV29-1; clone_size: .; cdr3_nt: TGCAGCGGGGGGGACCTAGCCAAAAACATTCAGTACTTC; cdr3_aa: CSGGDLAKNIQYF
d_call: TRBD1; j_call: TRBJ1-6; v_call: TRBV7-9; clone_size: .; cdr3_nt: TGTGCCAGCAGCTCGACAGGGAGCTCCTATAATTCACCCCTCCACTTT; cdr3_aa: CASSSTGSSYNSPLHF
d_call: .; j_call: TRBJ1-2; v_call: TRBV29-1; clone_size: few; cdr3_nt: TGCAGCGTTGGAGGGAGGGGGGTCTATGGCTACACCTTC; cdr3_aa: CSVGGRGVYGYTF
d_call: TRBD1; j_call: TRBJ1-4; v_call: TRBV7-2; clone_size: many; cdr3_nt: TGTGCCAGCAGTCCAGGTTCTTTACAGGGGGTTGGAGAAAAACTGTTTTTT; cdr3_aa: CASSPGSLQGVGEKLFF
d_call: TRBD1; j_call: TRBJ2-1; v_call: TRBV12-3/TRBV12-4; clone_size: .; cdr3_nt: TGTGCCAGCAGTTTGGGACAGAACCTCCACAATGAGCAGTTCTTC; cdr3_aa: CASSLGQNLHNEQFF
d_call: .; j_call: TRBJ1-2; v_call: TRBV6-6; clone_size: .; cdr3_nt: TGTGCCAGCAGCGAAAGCGGGACCCTGGATGGCTACACCTTC; cdr3_aa: CASSESGTLDGYTF
d_call: TRBD2; j_call: TRBJ2-1; v_call: TRBV29-1; clone_size: few; cdr3_nt: TGCAGCGGGAGCGGGGGGGCAAACAATGAGCAGTTCTTC; cdr3_aa: CSGSGGANNEQFF
d_call: .; j_call: TRBJ1-4; v_call: TRBV20-1; clone_size: .; cdr3_nt: TGCAGTGCTAGAGGTTTGCAGCCGTCTAATGAAAAACTGTTTTTT; cdr3_aa: CSARGLQPSNEKLFF
d_call: .; j_call: TRBJ2-2; v_call: TRBV3-1; clone_size: few; cdr3_nt: TGTGCCAGCAGCCACTCCTTCACCGGGGAGCTGTTTTTT; cdr3_aa: CASSHSFTGELFF
d_call: .; j_call: TRBJ2-5; v_call: TRBV18; clone_size: few; cdr3_nt: TGTGCCAGCTCACCGTGGACTATCCAAGAGACCCAGTACTTC; cdr3_aa: CASSPWTIQETQYF
d_call: .; j_call: TRBJ2-3; v_call: TRBV11-2; clone_size: many; cdr3_nt: TGTGCCAGCAGCTTTAGCAACCCCCGCACAGATACGCAGTATTTT; cdr3_aa: CASSFSNPRTDTQYF
d_call: .; j_call: TRBJ2-2; v_call: TRBV24-1; clone_size: many; cdr3_nt: TGTGCCACCAGTGATTCGCCACAGGGTTGGACCGGGGAGCTGTTTTTT; cdr3_aa: CATSDSPQGWTGELFF
d_call: TRBD1; j_call: TRBJ2-7; v_call: TRBV4-3; clone_size: .; cdr3_nt: TGCGCCAGCAGCCAAGATCGGCAGACAGGGGACGAGCAGTACTTC; cdr3_aa: CASSQDRQTGDEQYF
d_call: .; j_call: TRBJ2-1; v_call: TRBV5-1; clone_size: many; cdr3_nt: TGCGCCAGCACCGCCGACAATGAGCAGTTCTTC; cdr3_aa: CASTADNEQFF
d_call: .; j_call: TRBJ1-2; v_call: TRBV5-1; clone_size: .; cdr3_nt: TGCGCCAGCAGCTTGGCCCAAACAAACTCCGCTTTCTATGGCTACACCTTC; cdr3_aa: CASSLAQTNSAFYGYTF
d_call: TRBD1; j_call: TRBJ1-5; v_call: TRBV5-6; clone_size: .; cdr3_nt: TGTGCCAGCAGCTACGGACAGGCCTTGCAGCCCCAGCATTTT; cdr3_aa: CASSYGQALQPQHF
d_call: .; j_call: TRBJ1-2; v_call: TRBV25-1; clone_size: .; cdr3_nt: TGTGCCAGCAGTGAATATCCGGGGTCTGGCTACACCTTC; cdr3_aa: CASSEYPGSGYTF
d_call: TRBD2; j_call: TRBJ2-1; v_call: TRBV10-3; clone_size: few; cdr3_nt: TGTGCCATCAGCAGAACCGGGACTAGCGGGAACAATGAGCAGTTCTTC; cdr3_aa: CAISRTGTSGNNEQFF
d_call: .; j_call: TRBJ2-2; v_call: TRBV27; clone_size: few; cdr3_nt: TGTGCCAGCAGAGTCCGAACAGGGACCGGGACCGGGGAGCTGTTTTTT; cdr3_aa: CASRVRTGTGTGELFF
d_call: .; j_call: TRBJ2-3; v_call: TRBV7-9; clone_size: few; cdr3_nt: TGTGCCAGCAGCTTAGGCTACTCAGATACGCAGTATTTT; cdr3_aa: CASSLGYSDTQYF
d_call: TRBD1; j_call: TRBJ1-4; v_call: TRBV7-2; clone_size: few; cdr3_nt: TGTGCCAGCAGCCAAAGACAGGGGGCGGAAGAAAAACTGTTTTTT; cdr3_aa: CASSQRQGAEEKLFF
d_call: TRBD2; j_call: TRBJ2-1; v_call: TRBV7-3; clone_size: few; cdr3_nt: TGTGCCAGCAGCTTTACCCGAGGTAGCGGGGCATACAATGAGCAGTTCTTC; cdr3_aa: CASSFTRGSGAYNEQFF